This T cell receptor (beta chain) was sequenced in a study of a mutant IDH1 vaccine in newly diagnosed glioma. Study as a whole: Vaccination followed radiotherapy alone by 4-6 weeks, or accompanied temozolomide cycles. Treated patients showed a male proportion of around 62%, a female proportion of around 40%, and a mean age of around 40 years. Every participant had undergone radiotherapy, temozolomide, or both before, and most underwent both.

Assay: immunoSEQ multiplex PCR; the TCRdb copy retains only in-frame clones and omits some. The table records roughly 52,000 clones, approximately 81% of them present only once. Described time point: week 35, safety follow-up. The investigators gave 300 ug of mutant IDH1 20-mer peptide in each vaccine dose, together with topical imiquimod. V shed 1 base and J 11 bases; nucleotides not matched to a gene: 11. The CDR3 is 15 residues long. Germline V gene sequence: CDR1 SGHTA, CDR2 FQGNSA. Concerning this clone: Its antigen is undetermined.

This sequence originates from a woman aged 18 to 35 with glioma. The source material was PBMCs, sampled from a glioma patient whose treatment included an IDH1 peptide vaccine. The rearrangement uses TRBV7-2 and TRBJ2-3; TRBD2 matches at 8 bases. CDR3 in DNA: TGTGCCAGCAGCTTAGGTTTGGATAACGGGAGGGAGCAGTATTTT. Its protein product is CASSLGLDNGREQYF.